A single T cell receptor beta chain is shown here with its context. The data derive from a study of cytomegalovirus exposure and HLA in healthy donors. Sequencing was performed with immunoSEQ multiplex PCR; in TCRdb, only in-frame clones are kept and a portion is missing. In the table there are some 130,000 clones, nearly 90% of which are singletons. The CDR3 sequence is 14 residues long. CDR1 is MGHDK, CDR2 SYGVNS, per germline. Trimming took 1 base from V and 4 from J, leaving 10 bases between them. The chain combines TRBV25-1 with TRBJ1-2, with unresolved D. This clonotype was obtained from a young woman in good health and CMV-seronegative. Sequenced material: PBMCs. CDR3 protein: CASSELAATYGYTF. The CDR3 DNA follows: TGTGCCAGCAGTGAATTGGCCGCCACCTATGGCTACACCTTC.